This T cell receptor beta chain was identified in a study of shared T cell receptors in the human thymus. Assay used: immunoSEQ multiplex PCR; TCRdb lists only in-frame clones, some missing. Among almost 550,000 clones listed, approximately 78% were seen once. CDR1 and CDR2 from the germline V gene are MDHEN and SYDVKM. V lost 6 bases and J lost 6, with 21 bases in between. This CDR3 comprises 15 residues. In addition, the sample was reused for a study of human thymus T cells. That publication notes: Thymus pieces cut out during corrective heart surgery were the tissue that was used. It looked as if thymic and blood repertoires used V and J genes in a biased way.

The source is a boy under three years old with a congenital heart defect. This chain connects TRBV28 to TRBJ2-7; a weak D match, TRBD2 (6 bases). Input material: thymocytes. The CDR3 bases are TGTGCCAGCAGCCCTTGTTGCGGGATGTCGGGCGAGCAGTACTTC. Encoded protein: CASSPCCGMSGEQYF.